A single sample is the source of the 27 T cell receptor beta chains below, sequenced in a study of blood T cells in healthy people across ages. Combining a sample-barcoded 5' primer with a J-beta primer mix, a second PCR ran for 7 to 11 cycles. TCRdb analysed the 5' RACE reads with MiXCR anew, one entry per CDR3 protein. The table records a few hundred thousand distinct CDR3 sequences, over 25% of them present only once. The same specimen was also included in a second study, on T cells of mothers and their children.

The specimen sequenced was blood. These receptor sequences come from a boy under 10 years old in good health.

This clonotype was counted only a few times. The CDR3: CASSVPGQGYHEQYF. The CDR3 DNA reads as TGTGCCAGCAGTGTCCCGGGACAGGGGTATCACGAGCAGTACTTC. This chain uses TRBV27 with TRBJ2-7, with 10 bases matching TRBD1. Germline CDR1 MNHEY, CDR2 SMNVEV (reference sequence). The CDR3 length is 15 residues. The J segment lost 5 bases and the V segment lost 5 bases, leaving 9 bases of the junction unmatched.

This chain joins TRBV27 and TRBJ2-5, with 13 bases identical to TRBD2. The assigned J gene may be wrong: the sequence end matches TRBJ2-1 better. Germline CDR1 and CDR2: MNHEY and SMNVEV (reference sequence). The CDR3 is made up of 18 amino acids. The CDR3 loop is CANRRLLLAGGVVDEQFF. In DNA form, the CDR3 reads TGTGCCAACAGGCGCCTCTTACTAGCGGGAGGGGTGGTGGATGAGCAGTTCTTC.

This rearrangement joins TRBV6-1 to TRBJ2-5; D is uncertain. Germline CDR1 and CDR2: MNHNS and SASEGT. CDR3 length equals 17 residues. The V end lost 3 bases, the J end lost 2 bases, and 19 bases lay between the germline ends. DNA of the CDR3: TGTGCCAGCAGTGACATCATGGCAACTCTCCTACAAGAGACCCAGTACTTC. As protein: CASSDIMATLLQETQYF.

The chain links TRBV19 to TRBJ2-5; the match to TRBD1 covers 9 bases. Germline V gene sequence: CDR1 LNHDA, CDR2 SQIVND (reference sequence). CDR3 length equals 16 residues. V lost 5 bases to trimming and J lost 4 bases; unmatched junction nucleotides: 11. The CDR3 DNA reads TGTGCCAGTAGTTCCAATCACGGGACAGGGAGAGAGACCCAGTACTTC. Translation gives CASSSNHGTGRETQYF. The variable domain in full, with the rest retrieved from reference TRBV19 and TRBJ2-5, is DGGITQSPKYLFRKEGQNVTLSCEQNLNHDAMYWYRQDPGQGLRLIYYSQIVNDFQKGDIAEGYSVSREKKESFPLTVTSAQKNPTAFYLCASSSNHGTGRETQYFGPGTRLLVL.

CDR3 nucleotides: TGTGCCAGCAGCGTACAGGGCGGGGTCACCGGGGAGCTGTTTTTT. The encoded protein is CASSVQGGVTGELFF. The rearrangement uses TRBV9 and TRBJ2-2; D is perhaps TRBD2 (6 bases). The CDR3 totals 15 residues. Between the trimmed V and J ends, which lost 1 base and 4 bases, there was a span of 11 bases. Germline values: CDR1 SGDLS, CDR2 YYNGEE.

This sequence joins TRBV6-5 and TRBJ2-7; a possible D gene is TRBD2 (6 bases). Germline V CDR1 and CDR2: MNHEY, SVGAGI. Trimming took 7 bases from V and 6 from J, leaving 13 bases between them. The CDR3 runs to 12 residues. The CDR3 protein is CASNHLGGEQYF. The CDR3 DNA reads TGTGCCAGCAATCACTTGGGGGGCGAGCAGTACTTC.

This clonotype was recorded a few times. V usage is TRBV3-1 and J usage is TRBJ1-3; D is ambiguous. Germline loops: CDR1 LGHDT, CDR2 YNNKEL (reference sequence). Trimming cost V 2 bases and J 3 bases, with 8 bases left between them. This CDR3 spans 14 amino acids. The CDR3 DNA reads TGTGCCAGCAGCCAATCCGTCGGTGGAAACACCATATATTTT. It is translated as CASSQSVGGNTIYF. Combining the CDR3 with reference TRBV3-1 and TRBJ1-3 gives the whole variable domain DTAVSQTPKYLVTQMGNDKSIKCEQNLGHDTMYWYKQDSKKFLKIMFSYNNKELIINETVPNRFSPKSPDKAHLNLHINSLELGDSAVYFCASSQSVGGNTIYFGEGSWLTVV.

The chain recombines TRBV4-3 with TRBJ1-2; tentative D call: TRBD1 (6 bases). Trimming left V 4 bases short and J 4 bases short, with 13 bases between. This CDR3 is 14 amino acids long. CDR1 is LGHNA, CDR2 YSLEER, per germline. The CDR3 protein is CASSPDRLGYGYTF. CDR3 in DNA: TGCGCCAGCAGCCCCGACAGGCTCGGCTATGGCTACACCTTC.

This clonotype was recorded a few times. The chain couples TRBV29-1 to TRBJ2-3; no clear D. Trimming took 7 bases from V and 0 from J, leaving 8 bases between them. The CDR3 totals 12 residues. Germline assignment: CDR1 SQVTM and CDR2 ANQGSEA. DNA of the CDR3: TGCAGCGCCGCGCCTAGCACAGATACGCAGTATTTT. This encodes CSAAPSTDTQYF.

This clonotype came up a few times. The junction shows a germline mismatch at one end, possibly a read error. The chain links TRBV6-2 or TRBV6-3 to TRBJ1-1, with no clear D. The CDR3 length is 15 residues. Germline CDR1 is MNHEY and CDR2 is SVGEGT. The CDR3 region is CAGSYWWQAVAEAFF. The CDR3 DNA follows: TGTGCCGGCAGTTACTGGTGGCAGGCTGTGGCTGAAGCTTTCTTT.

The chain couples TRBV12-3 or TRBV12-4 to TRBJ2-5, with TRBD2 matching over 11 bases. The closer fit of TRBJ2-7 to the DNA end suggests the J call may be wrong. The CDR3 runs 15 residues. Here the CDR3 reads CASRQTSGSSYEQYF. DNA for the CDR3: TGTGCCAGCAGGCAAACTAGCGGGAGCTCCTACGAGCAGTACTTC.

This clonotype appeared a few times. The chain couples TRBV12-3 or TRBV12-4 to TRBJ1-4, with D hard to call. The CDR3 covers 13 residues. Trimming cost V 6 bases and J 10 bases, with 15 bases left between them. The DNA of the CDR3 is TGTGCCAGCAGCGGGCCGGAGAGGAGAAAACTGTTTTTT. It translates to CASSGPERRKLFF.

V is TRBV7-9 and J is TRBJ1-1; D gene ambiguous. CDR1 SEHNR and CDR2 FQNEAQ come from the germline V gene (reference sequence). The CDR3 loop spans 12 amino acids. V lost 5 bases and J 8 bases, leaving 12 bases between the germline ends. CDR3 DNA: TGTGCCAGCAGCCCCGAGGCCAGGGAAGCTTTCTTT. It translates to CASSPEAREAFF.

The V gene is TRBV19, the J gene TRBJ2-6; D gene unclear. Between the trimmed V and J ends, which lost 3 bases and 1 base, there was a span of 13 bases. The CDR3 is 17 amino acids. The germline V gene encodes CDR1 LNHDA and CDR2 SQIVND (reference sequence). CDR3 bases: TGTGCCAGTAGTATGGCCGGCCTTATATCTGGGGCCAACGTCCTGACTTTC. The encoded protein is CASSMAGLISGANVLTF.

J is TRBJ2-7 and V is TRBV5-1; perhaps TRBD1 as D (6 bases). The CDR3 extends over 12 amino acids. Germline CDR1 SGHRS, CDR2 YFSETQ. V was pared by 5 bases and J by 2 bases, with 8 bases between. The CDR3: CASRGDTYEQYF. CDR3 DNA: TGCGCCAGCAGGGGGGACACCTACGAGCAGTACTTC.

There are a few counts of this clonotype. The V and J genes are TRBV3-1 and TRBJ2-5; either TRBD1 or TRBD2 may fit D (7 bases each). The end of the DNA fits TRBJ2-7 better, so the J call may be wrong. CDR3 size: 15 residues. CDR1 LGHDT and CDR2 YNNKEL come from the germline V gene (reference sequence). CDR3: CASSQDDREGYEQYF. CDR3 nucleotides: TGTGCCAGCAGCCAAGATGACAGGGAGGGGTACGAGCAGTACTTC.

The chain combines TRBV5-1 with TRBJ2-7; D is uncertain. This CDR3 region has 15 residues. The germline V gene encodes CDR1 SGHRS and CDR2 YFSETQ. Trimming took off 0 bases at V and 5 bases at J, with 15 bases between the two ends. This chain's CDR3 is CASSLAGQASNEQYF. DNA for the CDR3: TGCGCCAGCAGCTTGGCGGGCCAGGCATCCAACGAGCAGTACTTC.

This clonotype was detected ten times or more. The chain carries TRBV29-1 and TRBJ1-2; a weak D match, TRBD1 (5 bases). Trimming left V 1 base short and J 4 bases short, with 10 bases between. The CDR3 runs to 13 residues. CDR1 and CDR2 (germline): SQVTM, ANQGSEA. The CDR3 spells CSVEAQGVYGYTF. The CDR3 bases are TGCAGCGTTGAAGCGCAGGGAGTCTATGGCTACACCTTC.

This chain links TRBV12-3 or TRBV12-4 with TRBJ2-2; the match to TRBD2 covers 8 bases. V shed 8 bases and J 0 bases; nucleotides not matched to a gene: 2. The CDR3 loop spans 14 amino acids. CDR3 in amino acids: CASELAANTGELFF. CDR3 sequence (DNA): TGTGCCAGCGAACTAGCGGCGAACACCGGGGAGCTGTTTTTT.

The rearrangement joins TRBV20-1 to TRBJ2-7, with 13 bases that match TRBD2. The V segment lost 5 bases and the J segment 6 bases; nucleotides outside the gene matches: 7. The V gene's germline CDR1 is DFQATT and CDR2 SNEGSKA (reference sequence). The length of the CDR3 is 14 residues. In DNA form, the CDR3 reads TGCAGTGCTCCGGGACTAGCGGGAAGGGGCGAGCAGTACTTC. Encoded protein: CSAPGLAGRGEQYF.

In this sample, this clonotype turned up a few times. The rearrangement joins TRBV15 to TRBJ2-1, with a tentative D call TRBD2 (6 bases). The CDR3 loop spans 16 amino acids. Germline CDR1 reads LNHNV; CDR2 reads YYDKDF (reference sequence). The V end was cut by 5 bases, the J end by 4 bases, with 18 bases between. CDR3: CATSPAGRGAYNEQFF. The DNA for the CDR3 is TGTGCCACCAGCCCCGCGGGGCGCGGGGCGTACAATGAGCAGTTCTTC.

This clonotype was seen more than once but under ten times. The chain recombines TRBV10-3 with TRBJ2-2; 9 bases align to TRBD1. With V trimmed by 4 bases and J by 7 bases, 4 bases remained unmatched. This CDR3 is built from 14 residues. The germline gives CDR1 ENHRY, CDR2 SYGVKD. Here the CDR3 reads CAISAEGQGGELFF. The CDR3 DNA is TGTGCCATCAGTGCGGAGGGACAGGGCGGGGAGCTGTTTTTT.

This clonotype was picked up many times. The CDR3 spells CASSVGGDTMGEQYF. In DNA, the CDR3 is TGTGCCAGCAGCGTAGGGGGGGACACCATGGGCGAGCAGTACTTC. V and J are TRBV9 and TRBJ2-7, with D perhaps given as TRBD1 or TRBD2 (6 bases each). The CDR3 has 15 amino acids. Germline CDR1 reads SGDLS; CDR2 reads YYNGEE. The V gene lost 0 bases and the J gene lost 6 bases, with 16 bases spanning the gap.

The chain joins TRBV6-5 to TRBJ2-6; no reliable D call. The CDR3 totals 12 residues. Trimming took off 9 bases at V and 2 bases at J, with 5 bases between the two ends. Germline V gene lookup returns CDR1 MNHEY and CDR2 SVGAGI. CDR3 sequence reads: CASAAGANVLTF. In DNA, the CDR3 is TGTGCCAGTGCCGCTGGGGCCAACGTCCTGACTTTC.

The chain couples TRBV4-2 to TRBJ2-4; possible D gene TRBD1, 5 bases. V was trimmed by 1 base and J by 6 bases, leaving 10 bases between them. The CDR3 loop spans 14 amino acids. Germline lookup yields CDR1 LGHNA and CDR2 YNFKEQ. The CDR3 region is CASSQVGQLNIQYF. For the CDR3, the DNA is TGTGCCAGCAGCCAAGTGGGGCAGTTAAACATTCAGTACTTC.

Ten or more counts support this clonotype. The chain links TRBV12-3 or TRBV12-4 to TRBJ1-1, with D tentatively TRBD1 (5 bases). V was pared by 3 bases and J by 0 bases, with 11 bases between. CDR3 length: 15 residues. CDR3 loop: CASSFWGTLNTEAFF. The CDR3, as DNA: TGTGCCAGCAGTTTTTGGGGCACATTGAACACTGAAGCTTTCTTT.

In DNA, the CDR3 is TGTGCCAGCAGCTTAGGGACAGGCGAAGGAGACTATGGCTACACCTTC. Residues: CASSLGTGEGDYGYTF. The chain employs TRBV7-9 and TRBJ1-2; TRBD1 agrees at 7 bases. The CDR3 spans 16 residues. Trimming removed 1 base from V and 3 bases from J; junction bases left unmatched: 8. Germline CDR1 and CDR2: SEHNR and FQNEAQ (reference sequence).